This TCR beta chain came from a study of vaccination and CD4 T cells after COVID-19. Study-level background: The stimulating agents, overlapping spike peptides, came from SARS-CoV-2, HCoV-NL63, HCoV-OC43 and HCoV-229E.

Whole-study findings and limits: Spike mono-reactivity was evident in 304 of the 307 vaccine-specific clones derived from convalescent patients.

This clonotype was seen a handful of times. The antigen is unknown. Specified treatment: approximately 11-day PBMC culture with coronavirus spike peptide pools or control peptides (ViraFEST assay). Collection of the unexposed donor's CD4+ T cells took place before the COVID-19 pandemic (2011-2018). At the Johns Hopkins FTIC core, DNA taken from cultured CD4+ T cells was sequenced by way of the Oncomine TCR Beta short-read assay. Using its own MiXCR run on the PCR reads, TCRdb lists one record per CDR3 protein. Here the sample spans 4,000 to 5,000 distinct CDR3 sequences, about 32% being singletons. The CDR3 contains 13 residues. Trimming removed 5 bases from V and 5 bases from J, with 12 bases in between. In germline, CDR1 is SGHNT, CDR2 YENEEA.

This TCR derives from a human donor in good health. The sample comprised CD4+ T cells from blood, cultured in vitro. The chain uses TRBV11-3 and TRBJ2-5, with a tentative D call TRBD1 (5 bases). The CDR3, as DNA: TGTGCCAGCAGCGTAGGGGTGTTGGAGACCCAGTACTTC. Its translation is CASSVGVLETQYF.